This T cell receptor (beta chain) was documented in a study of CD8 T cells in ankylosing spondylitis. This clonotype turned up a few times. Its antigen is as yet unknown. Broader study findings: Seemingly distinctive of ankylosing spondylitis blood was a TCR beta motif formed by eight highly homologous variants.

A single record per CDR3 protein comes from TCRdb applying MiXCR to the 5' RACE reads. The sample records under 450,000 distinct CDR3 sequences, roughly 17% being singletons. This CDR3 contains 17 residues. V lost 5 bases and J lost 0; bases outside the gene matches: 4. Germline CDR1 is MNHNS and CDR2 is SASEGT. The TCR originated in a male donor with ankylosing spondylitis. This sequence joins TRBV6-1 and TRBJ2-6; TRBD1 agrees at 10 bases. Sequencing used blood, either unsorted or a sorted T cell fraction (not recorded which). CDR3 in amino acids: CASSPGTGVSGANVLTF. CDR3 sequence (DNA): TGTGCCAGCAGTCCCGGGACAGGGGTCTCTGGGGCCAACGTCCTGACTTTC.